The 15 T cell receptor beta chains reported below all come from one sample, sequenced in a study of blood T cell repertoires in COVID-19. The protocol was immunoSEQ multiplex PCR, while the TCRdb copy is restricted to in-frame clones and leaves out a portion. The sample lists around 140,000 clones, about 80% occurring once. Sequencing input: PBMCs or T cells enriched from blood (not recorded which). These TCRs come from a woman aged 45-60 years who had recovered from COVID-19.

V is TRBV12-5 and J is TRBJ2-3; TRBD1 aligns across 7 bases. The CDR3 is 12 residues long. V gave up 5 bases and J gave up 9 bases; unmatched junction bases: 5. Germline lookup yields CDR1 LGHNT and CDR2 FRNRAP. CDR3 bases: TGTGCTAGTGGTCCTGACAGGGTCACGCAGTATTTT. Protein sequence: CASGPDRVTQYF.

The chain employs TRBV9 and TRBJ2-1; 8 nucleotides agree with TRBD1. Trimming at V came to 4 bases and at J to 6 bases, leaving 3 bases not matched to a gene. The CDR3 spans 13 residues. Germline assignment: CDR1 SGDLS and CDR2 YYNGEE. The CDR3 sequence is CASSSTGGNEQFF. The CDR3, as DNA: TGTGCCAGCAGCAGTACAGGGGGCAATGAGCAGTTCTTC.

The chain recombines TRBV6-8 with TRBJ2-5; possibly TRBD1 for D (5 bases). Per the germline V gene, CDR1 is MNHGY and CDR2 is SAAAGT. CDR3 length: 15 amino acids. Trimming cost V 7 bases and J 1 base, with 16 bases left between them. CDR3 sequence: CASKTSDSTQETQYF. The CDR3 DNA reads TGTGCCAGCAAAACGTCAGACAGCACCCAAGAGACCCAGTACTTC.

The chain couples TRBV15 to TRBJ2-1, with TRBD2 matching over 8 bases. From germline, CDR1 is LNHNV and CDR2 YYDKDF (reference sequence). V dropped 8 bases and J dropped 8; count of bases not matched to a gene: 5. The CDR3 is 12 residues long. CDR3 bases: TGTGCCACCGCAAGCGGGGGAGATGAGCAGTTCTTC. It codes for CATASGGDEQFF.

V gene TRBV5-4 combines with J gene TRBJ2-3, with 11 bases matching TRBD2. V was pared by 3 bases and J by 5 bases, with 11 bases of the junction left unmatched. The germline gives CDR1 SGHNT, CDR2 YYREEE (reference sequence). The CDR3 runs 17 residues. CDR3 residues: CASSSPRASGGIDTQYF. CDR3 coding DNA: TGTGCCAGCAGCTCCCCCCGCGCTAGCGGGGGGATAGATACGCAGTATTTT.

The V gene is TRBV6-5, the J gene TRBJ1-2, with 7 bases matching TRBD1. Unmatched junction bases numbered 11, after V lost 6 bases and J lost 7 bases. Germline values: CDR1 MNHEY, CDR2 SVGAGI. The CDR3 sequence is 14 residues long. The CDR3 region is CASSHTGEWRGYTF. The CDR3, as DNA: TGTGCCAGCAGCCATACAGGGGAATGGCGTGGCTACACCTTC.

The chain combines TRBV18 with TRBJ2-5, with D possibly matching TRBD1 (6 bases). Germline V gene sequence: CDR1 KGHSH, CDR2 LQKENI. The CDR3 length is 15 residues. Trimming took off 4 bases at V and 1 base at J, with 13 bases between the two ends. CDR3 DNA: TGTGCCAGCTCACACCGGACAGACAGCCAAGAGACCCAGTACTTC. It encodes CASSHRTDSQETQYF.

This clone was seen only a few times. The rearrangement joins TRBV6-1 to TRBJ1-1; 8 bases agree with TRBD1. This CDR3 contains 16 residues. Germline lookup yields CDR1 MNHNS and CDR2 SASEGT. V shed 2 bases, J shed 3 bases, and the junction held 8 bases outside the gene matches. CDR3 DNA sequence: TGTGCCAGCAGTGAAAACCAGGGGGCGCTGGACACTGAAGCTTTCTTT. Translation gives CASSENQGALDTEAFF.

This clone was observed a handful of times. The chain carries TRBV2 and TRBJ1-5; 11 bases agree with TRBD1. With 8 bases clipped from V and 6 bases from J, the junction kept 6 bases outside the gene matches. This CDR3 is built from 14 residues. CDR1 and CDR2 (germline): SNHLY, FYNNEI. Here the CDR3 reads CASGGTGGVQPQHF. The CDR3 DNA follows: TGTGCCAGCGGGGGGACAGGGGGTGTTCAGCCCCAGCATTTT. The full variable domain, with the rest looked up from reference TRBV2 and TRBJ1-5, is EPEVTQTPSHQVTQMGQEVILRCVPISNHLYFYWYRQILGQKVEFLVSFYNNEISEKSEIFDDQFSVERPDGSNFTLKIRSTKLEDSAMYFCASGGTGGVQPQHFGDGTRLSIL.

This sequence joins TRBV28 and TRBJ1-5; D possibly corresponds to TRBD1 (6 bases). V gave up 6 bases and J gave up 5 bases, with 14 bases separating them. Germline lookup yields CDR1 MDHEN and CDR2 SYDVKM. The CDR3 runs 14 residues. CDR3 sequence reads: CASSPGQRYQPQHF. CDR3 bases: TGTGCCAGCAGCCCTGGACAGAGATATCAGCCCCAGCATTTT.

V is TRBV6-2 or TRBV6-3 and J is TRBJ1-5; D is uncertain. Germline CDR1 reads MNHEY; CDR2 reads SVGEGT. With 2 bases removed from V and 10 bases from J, the gap between germline ends came to 18 bases. The CDR3 has 15 residues. This CDR3 reads CASSYLYNRNEPQHF. In DNA form, the CDR3 reads TGTGCCAGCAGTTACCTTTACAACCGAAATGAACCCCAGCATTTT.

This clone was seen a few times. The chain combines TRBV2 with TRBJ2-2, with TRBD1 identical over 7 bases. The CDR3 length is 15 residues. The V gene end was trimmed by 4 bases and the J gene end by 3 bases; junction bases not matched to a gene: 5. The germline gives CDR1 SNHLY, CDR2 FYNNEI. Here the CDR3 reads CASSGRQGYTGELFF. The CDR3 nucleotides are TGTGCCAGCAGTGGGAGACAGGGATACACCGGGGAGCTGTTTTTT.

This chain uses TRBV7-2 with TRBJ1-2; 8 bases map to TRBD1. Germline V CDR1 and CDR2: SGHTA, FQGNSA. The CDR3 length is 17 residues. V was pared by 1 base and J by 4 bases, with 11 bases of the junction left unmatched. CDR3 in amino acids: CASSLGLRDRGIYGYTF. The CDR3 bases are TGTGCCAGCAGCTTAGGCCTGCGAGACAGGGGTATCTATGGCTACACCTTC. The whole variable domain, filled in from reference TRBV7-2 and TRBJ1-2, reads GAGVSQSPSNKVTEKGKDVELRCDPISGHTALYWYRQSLGQGLEFLIYFQGNSAPDKSGLPSDRFSAERTGGSVSTLTIQRTQQEDSAVYLCASSLGLRDRGIYGYTFGSGTRLTVV.

V usage is TRBV18 and J usage is TRBJ1-1; D perhaps matches TRBD1 (6 bases). This CDR3 has 16 residues. Germline lookup yields CDR1 KGHSH and CDR2 LQKENI. Trimming cost V 3 bases and J 0 bases, with 14 bases left between them. CDR3 loop: CASSPKGGDMNTEAFF. The CDR3 DNA follows: TGTGCCAGCTCACCGAAGGGGGGGGATATGAACACTGAAGCTTTCTTT.

This chain connects TRBV24-1 to TRBJ2-1; 10 bases match TRBD1. The CDR3 length is 16 residues. V lost 7 bases to trimming and J lost 7 bases; unmatched junction nucleotides: 12. In germline, CDR1 is KGHDR, CDR2 SFDVKD. CDR3 nucleotide sequence: TGTGCCACCAGCCTAAACGCCGGGGACAGGGGAAATGAGCAGTTCTTC. Protein product: CATSLNAGDRGNEQFF.